The 5 T cell receptor beta chains presented below share a single source sample, sequenced in a study of early T cells in non-severe SARS-CoV-2 infection. Each CDR3 protein gets one entry after TCRdb re-called the 5' RACE reads with MiXCR. This repertoire shows some 57,000 distinct CDR3 sequences, 10% to 11% found once; its top ten account for about 1.5%. Sequencing was done on a sample of whole blood. The receptors shown here come from an adult who was a healthcare worker with PCR-confirmed SARS-CoV-2 infection or an uninfected control (not recorded which).

This clonotype appeared a few times. The chain joins TRBV20-1 to TRBJ2-7; D assignment may be TRBD1 or TRBD2 (5 bases each). The germline gives CDR1 DFQATT, CDR2 SNEGSKA (reference sequence). The length of the CDR3 is 15 residues. Trimming pared 1 base from V and 1 base from J, leaving 14 bases between. CDR3 nucleotide sequence: TGCAGTGCTAGAGGGGGGACCCGCCTATCCTACGAGCAGTACTTC. Translation gives CSARGGTRLSYEQYF.

This clonotype was seen many times. The J gene is TRBJ2-7, the V gene TRBV13; 13 bases are a match to TRBD2. CDR1 and CDR2 from the germline V gene are PRHDT and FYEKMQ (reference sequence). The V and J ends lost 5 bases and 0 bases, in that order; junction bases with no gene match: 7. This CDR3 comprises 17 residues. CDR3 amino acids: CASSIVGLAGASYEQYF. Written as DNA, the CDR3 is TGTGCCAGCAGCATCGTCGGACTAGCGGGGGCCTCCTACGAGCAGTACTTC.

The chain is built from TRBV6-5 and TRBJ1-4; D may be TRBD1 (5 bases). This CDR3 is 12 amino acids long. Trimming took off 6 bases at V and 8 bases at J, with 10 bases between the two ends. The germline V gene has CDR1 MNHEY and CDR2 SVGAGI. In DNA, the CDR3 is TGTGCCAGCAGCAGGGAAGGCGAAAAACTGTTTTTT. It translates to CASSREGEKLFF.

The chain is built from TRBV20-1 and TRBJ2-5; D uncertain. Trimming removed 0 bases at V and 5 bases at J, with 7 bases between. Germline V gene sequence: CDR1 DFQATT, CDR2 SNEGSKA (reference sequence). The CDR3 is 12 residues long. This chain's CDR3 is CSARDFPETQYF. CDR3 in DNA: TGCAGTGCTAGAGATTTCCCGGAGACCCAGTACTTC.

This clonotype was picked up many times. The chain uses TRBV7-6 and TRBJ2-3; the D gene is possibly TRBD2 (6 bases). The germline gives CDR1 SGHVS, CDR2 FNYEAQ. V was pared by 0 bases and J by 4 bases, with 14 bases between. The CDR3 consists of 16 residues. As DNA, the CDR3 is TGTGCCAGCAGCTTAGCGGTTATAGCGGCTGCAGATACGCAGTATTTT. Encoded protein: CASSLAVIAAADTQYF.